This T cell receptor (beta chain) appears in the sequencing data of a study of beta chain features in type 1 diabetes. Study-level points and caveats: It was among patients, rather than healthy donors, that naive, central memory and Treg TCRB repertoires appeared more similar. cDNA sequencing could over-represent cells with high TCR expression. Diminished insertions and augmented deletions at VDJ junctions characterized type 1 diabetes patients. In every one of the four CD4+ subsets, TCRB CDR3s were moderately but significantly shorter in Type 1 diabetes patients.

Germline V gene data show CDR1 as MDHEN and CDR2 as SYDVKM. This CDR3 has 13 residues. Trimming removed 7 bases from V and 7 bases from J; junction bases left unmatched: 9. This clone was seen only a few times. Its target is unknown. As every portion of the isolated RNA was reverse transcribed, the sequencing read expressed TCRB transcripts. Using immunoSEQ multiplex PCR, the repertoire was profiled, and TCRdb retains in-frame clones only, with some absent. The sample has about 170,000 clones; approximately 8.4% are singletons. The sequence derives from a man aged 18 to 29 with type 1 diabetes. The gene calls are TRBV28 and TRBJ1-2, with 7 bases that match TRBD1. The sample consisted of central memory CD4+ T cells from blood. In DNA form, the CDR3 reads TGTGCCAGCACTGGACAGGTCGGGCGTGGCTACACCTTC. Translation gives CASTGQVGRGYTF.